The rows below give T cell receptor beta chains drawn from one sample of a study of blood T cell repertoires in COVID-19. Generated by immunoSEQ multiplex PCR, the TCRdb table keeps only in-frame clones and is missing some. The sample comprises under 150,000 clones, roughly 71% of which are singletons, and about a fifth rests with the top ten. Sequenced material: peripheral blood. The receptors come from a man of 80 years or more with acute or convalescent COVID-19. CDR3s include the opening cysteine and the closing phenylalanine or tryptophan. D genes are given only for firm matches. A row's size may be missing; if present it is once, few, many or a size class.

D gene: TRBD1; J gene: TRBJ1-6; clone size: .; V gene: TRBV2; CDR3 protein: CASSRTGDPSSYNSPLHF; CDR3 DNA: TGTGCCAGCAGCAGGACAGGGGACCCGAGCTCCTATAATTCACCCCTCCACTTT
D gene: TRBD2; J gene: TRBJ2-7; clone size: .; V gene: TRBV4-3; CDR3 protein: CASSPGLADPYEQYF; CDR3 DNA: TGCGCCAGCAGCCCGGGACTAGCGGACCCCTACGAGCAGTACTTC
D gene: .; J gene: TRBJ1-1; clone size: .; V gene: TRBV3-1/TRBV3-2; CDR3 protein: CASSPSGGGYEAFF; CDR3 DNA: TGTGCCAGCAGCCCTTCCGGAGGAGGTTATGAAGCTTTCTTT
D gene: .; J gene: TRBJ2-5; clone size: .; V gene: TRBV5-1; CDR3 protein: CASSLAGTGGQETQYF; CDR3 DNA: TGCGCCAGCAGCTTGGCGGGAACCGGAGGTCAAGAGACCCAGTACTTC
D gene: TRBD1; J gene: TRBJ1-5; clone size: .; V gene: TRBV7-9; CDR3 protein: CASSFRDRGHSNQPQHF; CDR3 DNA: TGTGCCAGCAGCTTTCGAGACAGGGGGCATAGCAATCAGCCCCAGCATTTT
D gene: .; J gene: TRBJ1-2; clone size: .; V gene: TRBV3-1/TRBV3-2; CDR3 protein: CASSLGTGDYGYTF; CDR3 DNA: TGTGCCAGCAGCCTCGGGACTGGGGACTATGGCTACACCTTC
D gene: TRBD2; J gene: TRBJ2-5; clone size: .; V gene: TRBV5-1; CDR3 protein: CASSRSGTIHQETQYF; CDR3 DNA: TGCGCCAGCAGCCGTAGCGGGACTATCCACCAAGAGACCCAGTACTTC
D gene: TRBD1; J gene: TRBJ2-7; clone size: .; V gene: TRBV3-1/TRBV3-2; CDR3 protein: CASSQRTGLTYEQYF; CDR3 DNA: TGTGCCAGCAGCCAAAGGACAGGACTCACCTACGAGCAGTACTTC
D gene: TRBD1; J gene: TRBJ2-7; clone size: .; V gene: TRBV27; CDR3 protein: CASRIWGQETSQQYF; CDR3 DNA: TGTGCCAGCAGAATTTGGGGACAGGAAACCTCTCAGCAGTACTTC
D gene: TRBD2; J gene: TRBJ2-7; clone size: .; V gene: TRBV5-4; CDR3 protein: CASSLGSSGATYEQYF; CDR3 DNA: TGTGCCAGCAGCTTGGGATCTAGCGGGGCCACCTACGAGCAGTACTTC
D gene: TRBD2; J gene: TRBJ2-7; clone size: .; V gene: TRBV7-9; CDR3 protein: CASSLARGSSYEQYF; CDR3 DNA: TGTGCCAGCAGCCTAGCGCGGGGGTCCTCCTACGAGCAGTACTTC
D gene: TRBD1; J gene: TRBJ1-2; clone size: once; V gene: TRBV11-2; CDR3 protein: CASSLVGTGYSNPYGYTF; CDR3 DNA: TGTGCCAGCAGCTTAGTGGGGACAGGGTACTCCAACCCATATGGCTACACCTTC
D gene: .; J gene: TRBJ2-5; clone size: .; V gene: TRBV29-1; CDR3 protein: CSAGSRETQYF; CDR3 DNA: TGCAGCGCTGGGAGTAGGGAGACCCAGTACTTC